This T cell receptor beta chain was obtained from a study of blood T cell repertoires in COVID-19. About the research overall: Specimens from acute and convalescent COVID-19 originated in the United States, Italy and Spain. PBMCs, B-cell-depleted T cells, or T cells provided the cDNA or gDNA that made up the material.

Original analysis: Amplifying reference gene primers gave estimates of nucleated cell counts. Clones were read by immunoSEQ multiplex PCR, and TCRdb kept only the in-frame ones, dropping some. The DNA gave D and trimming, while V, J and clone size come from that table. This table holds around 260,000 clones, about nine tenths found once. Trimming stripped 4 bases from V and 3 bases from J, with 23 bases between. Germline V lookup: CDR1 SGHKS, CDR2 YYEKEE (reference sequence). CDR3 length: 18 amino acids. The clonotype originates from a man aged 55 to 70 who had recovered from COVID-19. The chain joins TRBV5-5 to TRBJ2-1; D is perhaps TRBD2 (6 bases). Sequenced sample: peripheral blood. CDR3 DNA sequence: TGTGCCAGCAGCCTGGGAGGAAGCAGAGTTAGTTACTACAATGAGCAGTTCTTC. It encodes CASSLGGSRVSYYNEQFF.